One sample yielded the 25 T cell receptor beta chains listed below, sequenced in a study of cytomegalovirus exposure and HLA in healthy donors (dated by TCRdb to 2016 to 2017). Library generation was performed with the immunoSEQ multiplex PCR assay. For the multiplex PCR, a mixture combining 60 forward primers for TCR Vbeta segments and 13 reverse primers for TCR Jbeta segments was used. The clones in this table, taken by TCRdb from immuneACCESS, are in-frame only. Not every clone is retained; where verified, under half of the shortfall comes from an unresolved V gene, and the cause of the rest is unknown. Within this sample are 35,000 to 45,000 clones, with 82% of them counted one time only. The ten largest make up about 11% of the sample. Sequenced material: PBMCs. The source of these receptors is a woman between 18 and 29 years old in good health and CMV-seropositive.

The chain recombines TRBV9 with TRBJ2-5, with 8 bases identical to TRBD2. Germline CDR1 SGDLS, CDR2 YYNGEE. The V segment lost 3 bases and the J segment 5 bases; nucleotides outside the gene matches: 6. This CDR3 is built from 14 residues. The CDR3 here is CASSAERERETQYF. The CDR3 bases are TGTGCCAGCAGCGCCGAGCGGGAGAGGGAGACCCAGTACTTC.

The CDR3 nucleotides are TGTGCCAGCAGTTGGGGTGAGGGGGAGGGCCTAGAGACCCAGTACTTC. Translating gives CASSWGEGEGLETQYF. The V and J genes are TRBV5-6 and TRBJ2-5; D is perhaps TRBD2 (7 bases). V was cut by 5 bases and J by 4 bases, with 21 bases left in between. There are 16 residues in the CDR3. Looked up from germline, CDR1 is SGHDT and CDR2 is YYEEEE.

The gene calls are TRBV7-2 and TRBJ2-5, with D hard to call. The CDR3 loop spans 12 amino acids. V was trimmed by 2 bases and J by 3 bases, leaving 4 bases between them. Germline V gene lookup returns CDR1 SGHTA and CDR2 FQGNSA. The CDR3 here is CASSLTEETQYF. Written as DNA, the CDR3 is TGTGCCAGCAGCTTAACAGAAGAGACCCAGTACTTC.

The chain has TRBV30 and TRBJ2-1; 13 bases are a match to TRBD2. Unmatched junction bases numbered 12, after V lost 3 bases and J lost 1 base. Germline loops: CDR1 GTSNPN, CDR2 SVGIG (reference sequence). CDR3 size: 19 residues. For the CDR3, the DNA is TGTGCCTGGAGCCCCAAGGGACTAGCGGGATTAAGTTCCTACAATGAGCAGTTCTTC. Amino acids: CAWSPKGLAGLSSYNEQFF.

The genes are TRBV6-6 and TRBJ2-7; 9 bases are a match to TRBD1. Germline values: CDR1 MNHNY, CDR2 SVGAGI (reference sequence). V lost 5 bases and J lost 3; bases outside the gene matches: 5. The CDR3 has 14 residues. The CDR3 protein is CASSAVTGGYEQYF. The CDR3 DNA reads as TGTGCCAGCAGTGCGGTGACAGGGGGCTACGAGCAGTACTTC.

The chain has TRBV10-2 and TRBJ2-7; D perhaps matches TRBD2 (5 bases). The CDR3 is 12 amino acids. The ends were cut back, 5 bases at V and 6 bases at J, with 11 bases in the middle. Germline CDR1 reads WSHSY; CDR2 reads SAAADI. The CDR3 DNA reads TGCGCCAGCAGTACCGGAGGCGGCGAGCAGTACTTC. Its translation: CASSTGGGEQYF.

V gene TRBV2 combines with J gene TRBJ2-7; D perhaps matches TRBD2 (5 bases). The CDR3 has 15 residues. Germline lookup yields CDR1 SNHLY and CDR2 FYNNEI. V was shortened by 2 bases and J by 0 bases, with 11 bases between the two germline ends. The CDR3 spells CASSERPGYSYEQYF. DNA of the CDR3: TGTGCCAGCAGTGAACGACCGGGGTACTCCTACGAGCAGTACTTC.

This clone has just one count. The chain uses TRBV5-1 and TRBJ2-1; 9 nucleotides agree with TRBD2. The germline CDR1 and CDR2 sequences are SGHRS and YFSETQ. The CDR3 consists of 16 residues. The J segment lost 4 bases and the V segment lost 1 base, leaving 6 bases of the junction unmatched. CDR3: CASSLPSLAGYNEQFF. The CDR3 bases are TGCGCCAGCAGCTTGCCCAGTCTAGCGGGGTACAATGAGCAGTTCTTC.

This clone was observed once. The chain links TRBV27 to TRBJ1-2, with 7 bases aligning to TRBD1. The trim removed 5 bases at V and 7 bases at J, leaving 13 bases unmatched. Germline lookup yields CDR1 MNHEY and CDR2 SMNVEV (reference sequence). The CDR3 has 15 amino acids. The CDR3 loop reads CASSPIGTDPGGYTF. Here the CDR3 DNA reads TGTGCCAGCAGTCCTATCGGGACAGACCCGGGTGGCTACACCTTC.

This clone was seen a handful of times. This rearrangement joins TRBV27 to TRBJ2-5; TRBD2 aligns across 7 bases. Losses at the gene ends were 5 bases for V and 2 bases for J; bases not matched to a gene: 11. The V gene's germline CDR1 is MNHEY and CDR2 SMNVEV (reference sequence). The CDR3 has 16 amino acids. In DNA, the CDR3 is TGTGCCAGCAGTGTACTCTCCGGGACTACTCAAGAGACCCAGTACTTC. Translated: CASSVLSGTTQETQYF.

This clone was picked up a small number of times. The V call is TRBV28, the J call TRBJ2-3; D ambiguous. In germline, CDR1 is MDHEN, CDR2 SYDVKM. CDR3 size: 13 residues. Trimming pared 6 bases from V and 7 bases from J, leaving 14 bases between. This CDR3 reads CASSLPVVNTQYF. The CDR3 nucleotides are TGTGCCAGCAGCCTCCCGGTCGTAAATACGCAGTATTTT. Based on the CDR3 plus reference TRBV28 and TRBJ2-3, the full variable domain is DVKVTQSSRYLVKRTGEKVFLECVQDMDHENMFWYRQDPGLGLRLIYFSYDVKMKEKGDIPEGYSVSREKKERFSLILESASTNQTSMYLCASSLPVVNTQYFGPGTRLTVL.

The CDR3 region has the DNA TGTGCCAGCAGCTTAGGTAGCGGGGGGGTTTACAATGAGCAGTTCTTC. Its protein product is CASSLGSGGVYNEQFF. This chain joins TRBV7-2 and TRBJ2-1; 11 nucleotides align to TRBD2. The CDR3 sequence is 16 residues long. Germline V gene data show CDR1 as SGHTA and CDR2 as FQGNSA. V was clipped by 1 base and J by 4 bases; unmatched bases: 3.

The V and J genes are TRBV19 and TRBJ1-3, with D possibly being TRBD1 (5 bases). Germline V CDR1 and CDR2: LNHDA, SQIVND (reference sequence). This CDR3 is 19 amino acids long. Trimming left V 0 bases short and J 2 bases short, with 20 bases between. The CDR3 nucleotides read TGTGCCAGTAGTATAGATTCGGCGGGATGGGGCTTGGCTGGAAACACCATATATTTT. Protein: CASSIDSAGWGLAGNTIYF.

Turning to this clone: Other DNA sequences in this specimen translate into the identical CDR3. This rearrangement joins TRBV2 to TRBJ2-3; 7 bases are shared with TRBD2. The CDR3 has 15 amino acids. With V trimmed by 5 bases and J by 0 bases, 5 bases remained unmatched. Germline CDR1 and CDR2: SNHLY and FYNNEI. The CDR3 nucleotides read TGTGCCAGCAGTTTGCTAGCGGCTAGCACAGATACGCAGTATTTT. Residues: CASSLLAASTDTQYF.

This clone has only a few counts. V and J are TRBV6-5 and TRBJ1-3; D possibly corresponds to TRBD1 (5 bases). The germline V and J ends were trimmed by 10 bases and 0 bases, with 16 bases remaining between them. The germline gives CDR1 MNHEY, CDR2 SVGAGI. The CDR3 is 15 residues long. CDR3 bases: TGTGCCACCCGTGGGGCAGACAGCTCTGGAAACACCATATATTTT. Amino acids: CATRGADSSGNTIYF.

The CDR3 loop is CASSNPGQGLDIQYF. CDR3 in DNA: TGTGCCAGCAGCAACCCGGGACAGGGGTTGGACATTCAGTACTTC. The chain is built from TRBV28 and TRBJ2-4; 10 bases map to TRBD1. The CDR3 spans 15 residues. Germline CDR1 and CDR2: MDHEN and SYDVKM. Trimming took 6 bases from V and 8 from J; bases not matched to a gene: 10.

The chain uses TRBV7-2 and TRBJ2-7; tentatively, D is TRBD1 (5 bases). The germline gives CDR1 SGHTA, CDR2 FQGNSA. Trimming shortened V by 7 bases and J by 3 bases, and 16 bases separated the two germline ends. The CDR3 contains 14 residues. CDR3 DNA sequence: TGTGCCAGCACCCCCCAACAGGACCACTACGAGCAGTACTTC. Its translation: CASTPQQDHYEQYF.

This clone has a single count. The V call is TRBV4-2, the J call TRBJ2-1; 15 bases map to TRBD2. Trimming took 5 bases from V and 9 from J; bases not matched to a gene: 5. The germline gives CDR1 LGHNA, CDR2 YNFKEQ. The CDR3 loop spans 15 amino acids. Written as DNA, the CDR3 is TGTGCCAGCAGCTCCCGGACTAGCGGGGGGGCTGAGCAGTTCTTC. Residues: CASSSRTSGGAEQFF.

The CDR3 sequence is CASDDGASWTEAFF. In nucleotides, the CDR3 is TGTGCCAGCGATGATGGGGCTTCGTGGACTGAAGCTTTCTTT. The chain has TRBV19 and TRBJ1-1, with D perhaps TRBD1 (5 bases). Trimming removed 9 bases at V and 5 bases at J, with 19 bases between. Germline CDR1 LNHDA, CDR2 SQIVND (reference sequence). The CDR3 loop spans 14 amino acids.

J is TRBJ2-3 and V is TRBV2; 11 positions agree with TRBD2. With 4 bases clipped from V and 3 bases from J, the junction kept 9 bases outside the gene matches. The V gene's germline CDR1 is SNHLY and CDR2 FYNNEI. The CDR3 consists of 17 residues. CDR3 bases: TGTGCCAGCAGTGGGGCCTCTAGCGGGGGGTTGACAGATACGCAGTATTTT. This sequence encodes CASSGASSGGLTDTQYF.

The rearrangement joins TRBV5-1 to TRBJ1-1; D is undetermined. Trimming pared 0 bases from V and 0 bases from J, leaving 9 bases between. The germline CDR1 and CDR2 sequences are SGHRS and YFSETQ. The CDR3 consists of 15 residues. CDR3 DNA: TGCGCCAGCAGCTTGGAATACAAGATGAACACTGAAGCTTTCTTT. Its protein is CASSLEYKMNTEAFF. The entire variable domain, with the rest obtained from reference TRBV5-1 and TRBJ1-1, is as follows: KAGVTQTPRYLIKTRGQQVTLSCSPISGHRSVSWYQQTPGQGLQFLFEYFSETQRNKGNFPGRFSGRQFSNSRSEMNVSTLELGDSALYLCASSLEYKMNTEAFFGQGTRLTVV.

V gene TRBV23-1 combines with J gene TRBJ1-4, with TRBD1 matching over 7 bases. TRBV23-1 is noted as an ORF with a role that remains uncertain. This CDR3 region has 17 residues. V gave up 1 base and J gave up 0 bases; unmatched junction bases: 5. CDR3 residues: CASSQWGRGSTNEKLFF. The CDR3 DNA reads TGCGCCAGCAGTCAATGGGGCAGGGGGTCAACTAATGAAAAACTGTTTTTT.

The rearrangement uses TRBV6-5 and TRBJ1-6; weak D call: TRBD1 (6 bases). Trimming cost V 2 bases and J 0 bases, with 8 bases left between them. The germline gives CDR1 MNHEY, CDR2 SVGAGI. This CDR3 is built from 16 residues. The CDR3 loop reads CASSYRGSSYNSPLHF. CDR3 nucleotides: TGTGCCAGCAGTTACAGGGGGAGCTCCTATAATTCACCCCTCCACTTT.

The chain uses TRBV6-5 and TRBJ1-2; a weak D match, TRBD1 (6 bases). In germline, CDR1 is MNHEY, CDR2 SVGAGI. The CDR3 is 15 amino acids. Trimming pared 6 bases from V and 3 bases from J, leaving 17 bases between. The CDR3 sequence: CASRGRGAGDYGYTF. In nucleotides, the CDR3 is TGTGCCAGCAGAGGTCGGGGGGCGGGAGACTATGGCTACACCTTC.

This clone has a single count. The J gene is TRBJ1-2, the V gene TRBV11-2, with 7 bases identical to TRBD1. Germline V gives CDR1 SGHAT, CDR2 FQNNGV. V lost 5 bases to trimming and J lost 8 bases; unmatched junction nucleotides: 17. The CDR3 runs 16 residues. The CDR3 protein is CASSRGGLDRVKGYTF. As DNA, the CDR3 is TGTGCCAGCAGCCGGGGCGGGCTTGACAGGGTAAAGGGCTACACCTTC.